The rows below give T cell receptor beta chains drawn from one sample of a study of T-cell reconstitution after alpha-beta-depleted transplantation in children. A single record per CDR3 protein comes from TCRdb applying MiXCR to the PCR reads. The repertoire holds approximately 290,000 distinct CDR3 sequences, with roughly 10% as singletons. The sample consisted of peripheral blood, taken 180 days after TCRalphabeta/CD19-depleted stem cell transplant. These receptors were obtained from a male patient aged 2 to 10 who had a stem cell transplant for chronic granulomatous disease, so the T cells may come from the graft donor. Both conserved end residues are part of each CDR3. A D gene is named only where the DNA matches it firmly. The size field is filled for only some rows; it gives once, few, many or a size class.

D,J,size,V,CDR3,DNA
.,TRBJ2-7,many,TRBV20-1,CSARDGQGLYEQYF,TGCAGTGCTAGAGATGGTCAGGGTTTGTACGAGCAGTACTTC
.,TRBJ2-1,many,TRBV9,CASSVGSPIGRGEQFF,TGTGCCAGCAGCGTAGGGTCGCCAATCGGGAGAGGTGAGCAGTTCTTC
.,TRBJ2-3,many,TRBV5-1,CASSLGSSSTDTQYF,TGCGCCAGCAGCCTCGGAAGCAGTTCCACAGATACGCAGTATTTT
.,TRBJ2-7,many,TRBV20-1,CSARDRVVSYEQYF,TGCAGTGCTAGAGATCGGGTGGTCTCCTACGAGCAGTACTTC
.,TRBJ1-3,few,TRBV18,CASSPIQNSGNTIYF,TGTGCCAGCTCACCTATCCAGAACTCTGGAAACACCATATATTTT
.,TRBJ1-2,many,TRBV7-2,CASSPRTDDYTF,TGTGCCAGCAGCCCGCGGACCGACGACTACACCTTC
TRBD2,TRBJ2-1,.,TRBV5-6,CASSRTGTSGNNEQFF,TGTGCCAGCAGCAGAACCGGGACTAGCGGAAACAATGAGCAGTTCTTC
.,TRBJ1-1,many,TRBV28,CASRTGPPQGLAFF,TGTGCCAGCAGGACCGGGCCTCCGCAGGGCCTAGCTTTCTTT
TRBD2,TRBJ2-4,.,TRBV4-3,CASSPSLAGAKNIQYF,TGCGCCAGCAGCCCGTCACTAGCGGGGGCGAAAAACATTCAGTACTTC
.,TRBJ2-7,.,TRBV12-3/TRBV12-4,CASSLSSGHSYEQYF,TGTGCCAGCAGTTTAAGTAGCGGACACTCCTACGAGCAGTACTTC
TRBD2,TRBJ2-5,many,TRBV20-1,CSARPSLAGGTYQETQYF,TGCAGTGCTAGACCCTCCCTAGCGGGGGGGACGTACCAAGAGACCCAGTACTTC
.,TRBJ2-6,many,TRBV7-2,CASSYRRSGANVLTF,TGTGCCAGCAGCTACAGGAGATCGGGGGCCAACGTCCTGACTTTC
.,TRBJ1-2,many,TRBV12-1,CASSFSVYGYTF,TGTGCCAGCAGCTTTTCAGTCTATGGCTACACCTTC
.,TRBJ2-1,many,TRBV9,CASSPRGEGRSNEQFF,TGTGCCAGCAGCCCGAGGGGGGAGGGCCGATCAAATGAGCAGTTCTTC
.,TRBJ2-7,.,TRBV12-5,CASARALTQPFEQYF,TGTGCTAGTGCCCGGGCGCTGACCCAACCCTTCGAGCAGTACTTC